This T cell receptor beta chain was profiled in a study of cytomegalovirus exposure and HLA in healthy donors. As for the study in general: The Caucasian-associated ancestry cluster held about 80% of roughly 370 genotyped donors. Notes on the study in general: Later genetic work tied a missense DCLRE1C variant to beta-chain V and J trimming. Association of 15,000 to 20,000 TCR beta sequences with HLA alleles was found at 0.05 false discovery rate in a later analysis.

This clone was counted between two and nine times. Antigen: not known. Primers included in the PCR were 60 Vbeta and 13 Jbeta primers. Libraries were prepared by immunoSEQ multiplex PCR; TCRdb keeps only in-frame clonotypes and omits some of them. Of some 170,000 clones in the sample, roughly 80% were seen once. The CDR3 runs 14 residues. V lost 0 bases and J 6 bases, leaving 12 bases between the germline ends. The germline gives CDR1 SGHKS, CDR2 YYEKEE (reference sequence). The TCR was taken from a man aged 25 to 40 in good health and CMV-seropositive. The source material was PBMCs. The rearrangement uses TRBV5-5 and TRBJ1-2; a weak D match, TRBD1 (5 bases). The CDR3: CASSLESGYNGYTF. CDR3 nucleotides: TGTGCCAGCAGCTTGGAGTCAGGGTATAATGGCTACACCTTC.